The rows below give T cell receptor beta chains drawn from one sample of a study of cytomegalovirus exposure and HLA in healthy donors. Using immunoSEQ multiplex PCR, the repertoire was profiled, and TCRdb retains in-frame clones only, with some absent. Among under 130,000 clones listed, around 85% were seen once. The specimen sequenced was PBMCs. The source of these receptors is a man in his thirties or forties in good health and CMV-seropositive. Both conserved end residues are part of each CDR3. The D gene is left open where the match is weak. Rows give clone size only sometimes, using once, few, many, or a class for an expanded clone.

J gene,V gene,D gene,clone size,CDR3 protein,CDR3 DNA
TRBJ1-2,TRBV4-3,-,-,CASSQDLAFANYGYTF,TGCGCCAGCAGCCAAGATTTGGCTTTTGCTAACTATGGCTACACCTTC
TRBJ1-3,TRBV25-1,TRBD1,-,CASSGQQGQDGNTIYF,TGTGCCAGCAGTGGCCAACAGGGGCAGGATGGAAACACCATATATTTT
TRBJ2-5,TRBV7-6,TRBD2,-,CASSLGLAGETQYF,TGTGCCAGCAGCTTAGGACTAGCGGGAGAGACCCAGTACTTC
TRBJ1-3,TRBV30,-,-,CASNDRNGNTIYF,TGTGCCTCTAATGACAGGAATGGAAACACCATATATTTT
TRBJ1-1,TRBV5-1,TRBD1,-,CASSFGTGRLDTEAFF,TGCGCCAGCAGCTTCGGGACAGGGAGGTTGGACACTGAAGCTTTCTTT
TRBJ2-1,TRBV5-1,TRBD2,once,CASSLSGGGQEQFF,TGCGCCAGCAGCTTGAGCGGGGGCGGACAGGAGCAGTTCTTC
TRBJ2-7,TRBV7-9,-,-,CASSLEGSRTYEQYF,TGTGCCAGCAGCTTAGAGGGGTCCCGAACCTACGAGCAGTACTTC
TRBJ1-4,TRBV4-1,TRBD1,-,CASSQDLDRGMLGEKLFF,TGCGCCAGCAGCCAAGATTTAGACAGGGGAATGTTAGGTGAAAAACTGTTTTTT
TRBJ2-7,TRBV11-2,-,-,CASSPTGYEQYF,TGTGCCAGCAGCCCGACGGGGTACGAGCAGTACTTC
TRBJ1-5,TRBV2,TRBD1,-,CASSETPGQGALNQPQHF,TGTGCCAGCAGCGAGACCCCGGGACAGGGGGCCCTAAATCAGCCCCAGCATTTT
TRBJ1-4,TRBV6-1,-,-,CASSLSGVRKLFF,TGTGCCAGCAGTCTGTCGGGGGTCCGAAAACTGTTTTTT
TRBJ2-1,TRBV5-1,TRBD2,-,CASSEGTSGVNEQFF,TGCGCCAGCAGCGAGGGGACTAGCGGGGTGAATGAGCAGTTCTTC
TRBJ2-7,TRBV4-1,-,-,CASSQGAGSYEQYF,TGCGCCAGCAGCCAAGGGGCCGGCTCCTACGAGCAGTACTTC
TRBJ2-7,TRBV29-1,-,-,CSVLGTTSYEQYF,TGCAGCGTTTTGGGCACCACCTCCTACGAGCAGTACTTC
TRBJ2-7,TRBV29-1,TRBD1,-,CSVLPRDRGAYEQYF,TGCAGCGTGCTCCCCCGGGACAGGGGGGCCTACGAGCAGTACTTC
TRBJ1-2,TRBV5-8,TRBD1,-,CASSLTGTAYGYTF,TGTGCCAGCAGCTTGACCGGGACAGCCTATGGCTACACCTTC
TRBJ1-4,TRBV5-8,TRBD1,-,CASSRHRGTNEKLFF,TGTGCCAGCAGCCGCCACAGGGGAACTAATGAAAAACTGTTTTTT
TRBJ1-2,TRBV5-6,TRBD1,-,CASSLGQGWADYGYTF,TGTGCCAGCAGCTTGGGACAGGGGTGGGCTGACTATGGCTACACCTTC
TRBJ1-2,TRBV6-6,-,-,CASSYGGVAVGYTF,TGTGCCAGCAGTTACGGAGGGGTAGCAGTAGGCTACACCTTC
TRBJ2-1,TRBV5-6,-,once,CASSFRWSSYNEQFF,TGTGCCAGCAGCTTCCGCTGGAGCTCCTACAATGAGCAGTTCTTC
TRBJ2-5,TRBV5-6,TRBD1,-,CASSYQQGAGETQYF,TGTGCCAGCAGCTACCAACAGGGGGCGGGAGAGACCCAGTACTTC
TRBJ2-7,TRBV19,TRBD1,once,CASSARDRGSPYEQYF,TGTGCCAGTAGTGCTCGGGACAGGGGGTCCCCCTACGAGCAGTACTTC
TRBJ2-3,TRBV10-2,TRBD1,-,CASSVGQSTDTQYF,TGCGCCAGCAGTGTGGGACAGTCCACAGATACGCAGTATTTT
TRBJ1-3,TRBV5-1,TRBD1,-,CASSAGGTGLGDTIYF,TGCGCCAGCAGCGCGGGCGGGACAGGGCTTGGAGACACCATATATTTT
TRBJ2-5,TRBV9,-,once,CASSVEGVPDRPVETQYF,TGTGCCAGCAGCGTAGAGGGTGTCCCCGACAGACCGGTGGAGACCCAGTACTTC
TRBJ2-3,TRBV28,-,-,CASTTGQTSTDTQYF,TGTGCCAGCACTACGGGACAAACTAGCACAGATACGCAGTATTTT
TRBJ2-3,TRBV6-4,TRBD1,-,CASSGQGSDTQYF,TGTGCCAGCAGTGGACAGGGGTCAGATACGCAGTATTTT
TRBJ2-7,TRBV5-1,-,-,CASSLYGTPYEQYF,TGCGCCAGCAGCTTGTACGGGACACCCTACGAGCAGTACTTC
TRBJ1-2,TRBV5-4,-,few,CAIKRGGGYGYTF,TGTGCCATCAAGAGGGGGGGCGGCTATGGCTACACCTTC
TRBJ2-5,TRBV10-3,TRBD1,-,CAVGGRGLKETQYF,TGTGCCGTAGGGGGCAGGGGATTAAAAGAGACCCAGTACTTC
TRBJ2-4,TRBV7-9,-,once,CASSLALNGNIQYF,TGTGCCAGCAGCTTAGCGTTAAACGGAAACATTCAGTACTTC
TRBJ2-7,TRBV11-3,TRBD1,few,CASSPGQAAYEQYF,TGTGCCAGCAGCCCGGGACAGGCAGCCTACGAGCAGTACTTC
TRBJ2-5,TRBV5-1,TRBD2,-,CASSSSGGEETQYF,TGCGCCAGCAGCAGCAGCGGGGGGGAAGAGACCCAGTACTTC
TRBJ1-1,TRBV4-3,TRBD1,-,CASSQGTGMNTEAFF,TGCGCCAGCAGCCAAGGGACAGGGATGAACACTGAAGCTTTCTTT
TRBJ2-3,TRBV6-1,-,few,CASGGPTDTQYF,TGTGCCTCCGGGGGGCCCACAGATACGCAGTATTTT
TRBJ1-4,TRBV4-3,TRBD1,-,CASSQEGVRGAPYEKLFF,TGCGCCAGCAGCCAAGAGGGGGTCAGGGGGGCCCCTTATGAAAAACTGTTTTTT
TRBJ2-7,TRBV14,-,-,CASSQPGQGGPYEQYF,TGTGCCAGCAGCCAACCAGGACAGGGAGGGCCTTACGAGCAGTACTTC
TRBJ1-1,TRBV6-1,-,-,CACGRGTTEAFF,TGTGCGTGTGGGAGGGGGACCACTGAAGCTTTCTTT
TRBJ2-3,TRBV2,-,-,CASSDTGLATDTQYF,TGTGCCAGCAGTGACACCGGGCTAGCGACAGATACGCAGTATTTT